Following are 5 T cell receptor beta chains from one sample sequenced in a study of blood T cell repertoires in COVID-19. Here immunoSEQ multiplex PCR was the method, and the copy in TCRdb shows in-frame clones only, minus some. The data hold a few hundred thousand clones, with around 84% observed a single time. The sample was peripheral blood. Every receptor here comes from a man aged 60 to 75 with acute or convalescent COVID-19.

The CDR3 reads CASSGQGRNTEAFF. CDR3 DNA: TGCGCCAGCAGCGGACAGGGGAGGAACACTGAAGCTTTCTTT. This chain uses TRBV5-1 with TRBJ1-1; 9 positions agree with TRBD1. Trimming took 4 bases from V and 1 from J; bases not matched to a gene: 2. The germline V gene encodes CDR1 SGHRS and CDR2 YFSETQ. The length of the CDR3 is 14 residues.

This chain uses TRBV28 with TRBJ2-7, with D maybe TRBD1 (6 bases). Germline lookup yields CDR1 MDHEN and CDR2 SYDVKM. The length of the CDR3 is 15 residues. With 0 bases removed from V and 5 bases from J, the gap between germline ends came to 14 bases. The CDR3 bases are TGTGCCAGCAGTTTATGGGTGGGGGCCCCCCACGAGCAGTACTTC. Amino acids: CASSLWVGAPHEQYF.

The sample holds one count of this clone. The rearrangement links TRBV5-1 to TRBJ2-3; D remains unclear. The ends were cut back, 1 base at V and 5 bases at J, with 5 bases in the middle. The CDR3 loop spans 12 amino acids. Germline V gene sequence: CDR1 SGHRS, CDR2 YFSETQ. CDR3 residues: CASSLRGDTQYF. The CDR3 DNA follows: TGCGCCAGCAGCTTGCGCGGAGATACGCAGTATTTT.

The chain is built from TRBV28 and TRBJ2-2; TRBD2 matches at 10 bases. The CDR3 is 15 residues long. Germline assignment: CDR1 MDHEN and CDR2 SYDVKM. J was trimmed by 3 bases and V by 4 bases; bases with no gene match: 2. CDR3 protein: CASSSGTSDTGELFF. The DNA for the CDR3 is TGTGCCAGCAGTTCCGGGACTAGCGACACCGGGGAGCTGTTTTTT. The variable domain in full, with the rest retrieved from reference TRBV28 and TRBJ2-2, is DVKVTQSSRYLVKRTGEKVFLECVQDMDHENMFWYRQDPGLGLRLIYFSYDVKMKEKGDIPEGYSVSREKKERFSLILESASTNQTSMYLCASSSGTSDTGELFFGEGSRLTVL.

V usage is TRBV3-1 (or the pseudogene TRBV3-2) and J usage is TRBJ1-1; D not certain. Germline lookup yields CDR1 LGHDT and CDR2 YNNKEL (reference sequence). The CDR3 is made up of 12 amino acids. The V end lost 1 base, the J end lost 4 bases, and 4 bases lay between the germline ends. The DNA for the CDR3 is TGTGCCAGCAGCCAAGTAGCCACTGAAGCTTTCTTT. Translated, it gives CASSQVATEAFF.